The 24 T cell receptor beta chains below were found in one sample sequenced in a study of beta chain features in type 1 diabetes (dated by TCRdb to between 2017 and 2018). Libraries were made using the immunoSEQ multiplex PCR assay. The High Capacity cDNA Reverse Transcription Kit was used to reverse transcribe all of the isolated RNA, meaning that expressed TCRB transcripts were what got sequenced. What TCRdb holds here is the immuneACCESS table cut down to in-frame rearrangements. Part of the clones is not present; checked against another copy, under half of the missing clones reflect an unresolved V gene, and the others are unexplained. The sample includes nearly 350,000 clones, with roughly 8% observed a single time. Around 0.45% of the sample is held by the ten biggest clonotypes. Sequenced sample: central memory CD4+ T cells from blood. The receptors stem from a woman aged 18-30 years in good health.

This clone was counted a few times. The chain links TRBV5-1 to TRBJ2-5; 7 bases are shared with TRBD1. Per the germline V gene, CDR1 is SGHRS and CDR2 is YFSETQ. This CDR3 is built from 15 residues. The junction had 13 bases not matched to a gene; V was cut back by 4 bases and J by 7 bases. In nucleotides, the CDR3 is TGCGCCAGCAGCGCAGCGACAGGGCCTTCGGGGACCCAGTACTTC. It encodes CASSAATGPSGTQYF.

This clone showed up just a few times. The chain has TRBV6-4 and TRBJ2-7; no clear D gene. Trimming removed 2 bases at V and 4 bases at J, with 6 bases between. The CDR3 runs to 12 residues. From germline, CDR1 is MRHNA and CDR2 SNTAGT. CDR3 nucleotide sequence: TGTGCCAGCAGTGACAGGGATTACGAGCAGTACTTC. Residues: CASSDRDYEQYF.

This sequence joins TRBV18 and TRBJ2-7; the D gene is possibly TRBD1 (5 bases). Germline CDR1 reads KGHSH; CDR2 reads LQKENI. Trimming left V 3 bases short and J 5 bases short, with 17 bases between. This CDR3 has 15 amino acids. The CDR3: CASSPSRTPGHEQYF. The CDR3 DNA reads TGTGCCAGCTCACCCTCTCGTACCCCAGGGCACGAGCAGTACTTC. The variable domain in full, completed from reference TRBV18 and TRBJ2-7, reads NAGVMQNPRHLVRRRGQEARLRCSPMKGHSHVYWYRQLPEEGLKFMVYLQKENIIDESGMPKERFSAEFPKEGPSILRIQQVVRGDSAAYFCASSPSRTPGHEQYFGPGTRLTVT.

This clone was observed a handful of times. The chain couples TRBV9 to TRBJ2-1; 15 bases agree with TRBD2. There are 17 residues in the CDR3. V lost 0 bases and J lost 8; bases outside the gene matches: 6. Germline V gives CDR1 SGDLS, CDR2 YYNGEE. The CDR3 region is CASSVGVGTSGRYEQFF. CDR3 nucleotide sequence: TGTGCCAGCAGCGTAGGGGTGGGGACTAGCGGGAGGTATGAGCAGTTCTTC.

J is TRBJ2-7 and V is TRBV28; no firm D call. CDR1 is MDHEN, CDR2 SYDVKM, per germline. This CDR3 is built from 14 residues. V was pared by 4 bases and J by 2 bases, with 12 bases between. The chain's CDR3 is CASSSMRLPYEQYF. The CDR3 nucleotides are TGTGCCAGCAGTTCTATGCGGCTACCCTACGAGCAGTACTTC.

This clone was picked up a small number of times. V gene TRBV5-4 combines with J gene TRBJ2-1; 9 bases line up with TRBD2. V lost 5 bases and J lost 5; bases outside the gene matches: 2. The V gene's germline CDR1 is SGHNT and CDR2 YYREEE (reference sequence). The CDR3 totals 13 residues. The CDR3 nucleotides read TGTGCCAGCAGAGTAGCGGGAGACAATGAGCAGTTCTTC. Its protein product is CASRVAGDNEQFF.

In its sample, this clone was seen a few times. This chain joins TRBV5-1 and TRBJ2-3, with D possibly TRBD1 on 5 matching bases. Looked up from germline, CDR1 is SGHRS and CDR2 is YFSETQ. Trimming cost V 4 bases and J 1 base, with 10 bases left between them. CDR3 length: 14 amino acids. CDR3 protein: CASSPLTGTDTQYF. The CDR3 DNA reads TGCGCCAGCAGCCCCTTGACAGGCACAGATACGCAGTATTTT.

The rearrangement uses TRBV5-1 and TRBJ2-5; 13 nucleotides agree with TRBD2. This CDR3 is built from 16 residues. Germline CDR1 SGHRS, CDR2 YFSETQ. V trimming: 4 bases; J trimming: 0 bases; junction bases outside the gene matches: 3. The CDR3 spells CASSRGTSGNQETQYF. CDR3 in DNA: TGCGCCAGCAGCCGCGGGACTAGCGGGAACCAAGAGACCCAGTACTTC.

This clone occurred a few times. The V call is TRBV28, the J call TRBJ2-5, with D unresolved. The CDR3 contains 14 residues. Germline CDR1 reads MDHEN; CDR2 reads SYDVKM. V lost 1 base and J lost 3, with 9 bases in between. CDR3 amino acids: CASSLSLGEETQYF. The CDR3 DNA reads TGTGCCAGCAGTTTATCACTGGGCGAAGAGACCCAGTACTTC.

The table lists this clone with many counts. The V gene is TRBV2, the J gene TRBJ1-4; 11 bases are a match to TRBD1. The ends lost 8 bases at V and 8 bases at J; junction bases unmatched: 1. CDR3 length equals 12 residues. The germline V gene has CDR1 SNHLY and CDR2 FYNNEI. Written as DNA, the CDR3 is TGTGCCAGCGGACAGGGGGCGGAAAAACTGTTTTTT. Amino acid sequence: CASGQGAEKLFF.

This rearrangement joins TRBV9 to TRBJ2-3; 9 bases align to TRBD2. The junction had 5 bases not matched to a gene; V was cut back by 0 bases and J by 3 bases. Germline V gene lookup returns CDR1 SGDLS and CDR2 YYNGEE. This CDR3 is 16 amino acids long. The CDR3 sequence: CASSVGSSGTTDTQYF. In DNA, the CDR3 is TGTGCCAGCAGCGTAGGTTCTAGCGGGACTACAGATACGCAGTATTTT.

About this clone: This sample also contains other DNA sequences that code for the same CDR3. The CDR3: CASSYYGETQYF. CDR3 DNA sequence: TGTGCCAGCAGTTACTACGGGGAGACCCAGTACTTC. This chain uses TRBV6-6 with TRBJ2-5; D gene unclear. The CDR3 runs 12 residues. Deletions cut 1 base from V and 5 bases from J, with 5 bases between. Germline CDR1 MNHNY, CDR2 SVGAGI (reference sequence).

This clone appeared a single time. The chain recombines TRBV28 with TRBJ2-4; D is uncertain. V gave up 8 bases and J gave up 0 bases, with 11 bases separating them. From germline, CDR1 is MDHEN and CDR2 SYDVKM. This CDR3 comprises 14 residues. In DNA form, the CDR3 reads TGTGCCAGCTGTGAAGACCTAGCCAAAAACATTCAGTACTTC. Amino acids: CASCEDLAKNIQYF.

This clone turned up a few times. The chain couples TRBV9 to TRBJ2-3, with 9 bases fitting TRBD2. The length of the CDR3 is 18 residues. Germline CDR1 SGDLS, CDR2 YYNGEE. J lost 2 bases, V lost 2 bases, and 12 bases had no gene match. Here the CDR3 DNA reads TGTGCCAGCAGCGTCCGAGCGGGAGGCCCCTTAATCACAGATACGCAGTATTTT. This gives the protein CASSVRAGGPLITDTQYF.

This clone was detected only a few times. The chain joins TRBV2 to TRBJ2-1, with D hard to call. CDR1 and CDR2 from the germline V gene are SNHLY and FYNNEI. The CDR3 has 14 amino acids. The V gene lost 9 bases and the J gene lost 0 bases, with 12 bases spanning the gap. This chain's CDR3 is CARTASGSYNEQFF. CDR3 nucleotides: TGTGCCAGAACCGCGTCCGGCTCCTACAATGAGCAGTTCTTC. The entire variable domain, with the rest obtained from reference TRBV2 and TRBJ2-1, is as follows: EPEVTQTPSHQVTQMGQEVILRCVPISNHLYFYWYRQILGQKVEFLVSFYNNEISEKSEIFDDQFSVERPDGSNFTLKIRSTKLEDSAMYFCARTASGSYNEQFFGPGTRLTVL.

A remark on this clone: This clone may be a read error of a much larger clone one base away. The rearrangement joins TRBV4-3 to TRBJ2-1; 11 nucleotides agree with TRBD2. Trimming removed 4 bases from V and 4 bases from J; junction bases left unmatched: 3. This CDR3 region has 15 residues. Per germline, CDR1 LGHNA and CDR2 YSLEER. The CDR3 region has the DNA TGCGCCAGCAGCCCCGGGACTAGCGGTTACAATGAGCAGTTCTTC. Amino acids: CASSPGTSGYNEQFF.

The chain is built from TRBV19 and TRBJ2-2; weak D call: TRBD2 (5 bases). The CDR3 totals 14 residues. The germline V gene has CDR1 LNHDA and CDR2 SQIVND (reference sequence). Trimming removed 9 bases from V and 6 bases from J, with 17 bases in between. CDR3 region: CASDNLRVAGELFF. The CDR3 DNA reads TGTGCCAGCGACAATTTGCGGGTAGCCGGGGAGCTGTTTTTT.

This clone was seen only a few times. This sequence joins TRBV10-3 and TRBJ2-2; 10 nucleotides align to TRBD2. This CDR3 has 15 residues. CDR1 and CDR2 from the germline V gene are ENHRY and SYGVKD. The trim removed 8 bases at V and 7 bases at J, leaving 10 bases unmatched. The CDR3 here is CAIPGGTSDYGELFF. The CDR3 DNA follows: TGTGCCATCCCCGGAGGGACTAGCGACTACGGGGAGCTGTTTTTT.

This clone has more than one count but fewer than ten. The genes are TRBV7-9 and TRBJ2-1; maybe TRBD1 (6 bases). The CDR3 has 18 amino acids. Trimming removed 5 bases from V and 1 base from J, with 21 bases in between. The germline CDR1 and CDR2 sequences are SEHNR and FQNEAQ (reference sequence). CDR3 DNA: TGTGCCAGCAGCACTTCCCTTGGGGGCAACCCTTCCTACAATGAGCAGTTCTTC. Its protein product is CASSTSLGGNPSYNEQFF.

This clone was detected only a few times. The J gene is TRBJ1-4, the V gene TRBV20-1, with unresolved D. The CDR3 runs 10 residues. Germline V CDR1 and CDR2: DFQATT, SNEGSKA (reference sequence). The ends were cut back, 7 bases at V and 7 bases at J, with 7 bases in the middle. CDR3 in amino acids: CSVETEKLFF. CDR3 DNA: TGCAGTGTTGAGACTGAAAAACTGTTTTTT.

This sequence joins TRBV25-1 and TRBJ1-2; a possible D gene is TRBD1 (5 bases). Trimming pared 3 bases from V and 4 bases from J, leaving 15 bases between. Germline V gene data show CDR1 as MGHDK and CDR2 as SYGVNS. The CDR3 has 15 amino acids. The CDR3 sequence: CASSERSGSRYGYTF. The CDR3 nucleotides read TGTGCCAGCAGTGAGCGGTCAGGGAGTCGCTATGGCTACACCTTC.

This clone came up a few times. This sequence joins TRBV20-1 and TRBJ2-7, with D uncertain. CDR1 and CDR2 (germline): DFQATT, SNEGSKA (reference sequence). V was shortened by 3 bases and J by 6 bases, with 6 bases between the two germline ends. The CDR3 consists of 10 residues. Here the CDR3 DNA reads TGCAGTGCTAGTCAATCCGAGCAGTACTTC. It specifies CSASQSEQYF.

This clone was detected only a few times. The chain carries TRBV4-3 and TRBJ2-1; D remains unclear. Per the germline V gene, CDR1 is LGHNA and CDR2 is YSLEER. V was cut by 0 bases and J by 9 bases, with 9 bases left in between. This CDR3 spans 13 amino acids. In nucleotides, the CDR3 is TGCGCCAGCAGCCAAGATCGGATAGGTGAGCAGTTCTTC. This sequence encodes CASSQDRIGEQFF.

This clone was observed a handful of times. This chain uses TRBV7-8 with TRBJ1-5, with a possible D match to TRBD1 (6 bases). Trimming took 1 base from V and 6 from J, leaving 19 bases between them. CDR1 is SGHVS and CDR2 is FQNEAQ in the germline V gene. The CDR3 runs to 17 residues. CDR3 in DNA: TGTGCCAGCAGCTTAGTTACCAGGACAGCAAGTAGTCAGCCCCAGCATTTT. As protein: CASSLVTRTASSQPQHF.